This entry concerns a single TCR beta chain. The data derive from a study of blood T cell repertoires in COVID-19. Study-level information: T cells, B-cell-depleted T cells, or PBMCs supplied cDNA or gDNA.

The V gene's germline CDR1 is ENHRY and CDR2 SYGVKD. The ends were cut back, 5 bases at V and 3 bases at J, with 8 bases in the middle. The CDR3 has 12 residues. Some clones are missing from TCRdb's copy, which holds only in-frame ones; the method was immunoSEQ multiplex PCR. The sample lists just under 250,000 clones, about 86% occurring once. The gene calls are TRBV10-3 and TRBJ2-7; no reliable D call. Sequencing was carried out using peripheral blood. The sequence was obtained from a woman aged 30 to 39 who had recovered from COVID-19. The DNA of the CDR3 is TGTGCCATCAGTAATAACAACTACGAGCAGTACTTC. It translates to CAISNNNYEQYF.